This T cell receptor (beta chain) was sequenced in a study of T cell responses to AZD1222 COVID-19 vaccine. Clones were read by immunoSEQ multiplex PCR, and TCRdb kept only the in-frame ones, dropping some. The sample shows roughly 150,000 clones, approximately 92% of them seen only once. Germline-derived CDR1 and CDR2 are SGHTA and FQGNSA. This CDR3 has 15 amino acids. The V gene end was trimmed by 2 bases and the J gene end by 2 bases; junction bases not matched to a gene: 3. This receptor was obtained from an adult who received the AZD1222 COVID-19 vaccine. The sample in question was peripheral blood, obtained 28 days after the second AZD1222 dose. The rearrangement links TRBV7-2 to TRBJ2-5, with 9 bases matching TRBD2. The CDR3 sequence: CASSLRLAGQETQYF. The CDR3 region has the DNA TGTGCCAGCAGCTTACGGCTAGCGGGACAAGAGACCCAGTACTTC.